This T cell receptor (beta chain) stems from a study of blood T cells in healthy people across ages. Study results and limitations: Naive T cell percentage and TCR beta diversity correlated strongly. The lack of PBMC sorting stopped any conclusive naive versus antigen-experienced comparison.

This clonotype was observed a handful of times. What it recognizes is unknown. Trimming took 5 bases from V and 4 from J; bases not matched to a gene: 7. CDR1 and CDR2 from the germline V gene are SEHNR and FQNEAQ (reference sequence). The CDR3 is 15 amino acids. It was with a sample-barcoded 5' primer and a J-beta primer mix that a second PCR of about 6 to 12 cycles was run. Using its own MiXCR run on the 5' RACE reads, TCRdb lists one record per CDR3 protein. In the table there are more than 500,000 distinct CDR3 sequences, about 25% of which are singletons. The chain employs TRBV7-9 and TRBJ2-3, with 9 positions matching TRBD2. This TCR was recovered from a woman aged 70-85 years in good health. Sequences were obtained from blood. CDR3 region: CASSAGTSKADTQYF. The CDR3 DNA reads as TGTGCCAGCAGCGCCGGGACTAGCAAAGCAGATACGCAGTATTTT.